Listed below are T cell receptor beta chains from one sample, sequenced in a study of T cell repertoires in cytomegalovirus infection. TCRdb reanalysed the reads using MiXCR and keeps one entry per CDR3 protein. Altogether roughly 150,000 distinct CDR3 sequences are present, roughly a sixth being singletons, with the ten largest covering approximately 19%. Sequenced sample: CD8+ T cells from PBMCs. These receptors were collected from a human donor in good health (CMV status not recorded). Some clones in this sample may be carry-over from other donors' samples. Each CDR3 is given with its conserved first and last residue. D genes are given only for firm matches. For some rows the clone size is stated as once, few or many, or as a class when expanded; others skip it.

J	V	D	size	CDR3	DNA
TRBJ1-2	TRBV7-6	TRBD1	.	CASSSWTGGYGYTF	TGTGCCAGCAGCTCTTGGACAGGGGGATATGGCTACACCTTC
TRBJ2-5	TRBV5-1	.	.	CASRSARPQETQYF	TGCGCCAGCAGATCAGCTCGACCACAAGAGACCCAGTACTTC
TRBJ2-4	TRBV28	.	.	CASTWEGDWEFNIQYF	TGTGCCAGCACTTGGGAGGGGGACTGGGAGTTTAACATTCAGTACTTC
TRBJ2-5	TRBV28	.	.	CASMADSQETQYF	TGTGCCAGCATGGCGGACAGCCAAGAGACCCAGTACTTC
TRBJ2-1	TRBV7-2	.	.	CASSLAWGGNNYNEQFF	TGTGCCAGCAGCTTAGCTTGGGGGGGCAATAATTACAATGAGCAGTTCTTC
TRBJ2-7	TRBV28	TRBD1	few	CASSLRTGRQKQYF	TGTGCCAGCAGTTTAAGGACAGGGCGACAGAAGCAGTACTTC
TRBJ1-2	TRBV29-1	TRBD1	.	CSVEEFAGQGYGYTF	TGCAGCGTTGAAGAGTTTGCCGGACAGGGGTATGGCTACACCTTC
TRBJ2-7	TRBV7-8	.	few	CASSYRRRGDEQYF	TGTGCCAGCAGCTATAGGAGGAGGGGGGACGAGCAGTACTTC
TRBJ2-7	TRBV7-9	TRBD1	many	CASTPAGTGGSYEQYF	TGTGCCAGCACCCCGGCCGGGACAGGGGGCTCCTACGAGCAGTACTTC
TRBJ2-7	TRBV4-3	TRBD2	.	CASSPMASGVYEQYF	TGCGCCAGCAGTCCTATGGCTAGCGGGGTCTACGAGCAGTACTTC
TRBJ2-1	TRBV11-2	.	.	CASSRNWAGLYNEQFF	TGTGCCAGCAGCCGAAATTGGGCGGGGCTGTACAATGAGCAGTTCTTC
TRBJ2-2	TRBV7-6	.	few	CASSRTSGTGELFF	TGTGCCAGCAGCCGAACTTCCGGGACCGGGGAGCTGTTTTTT
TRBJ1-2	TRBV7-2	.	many	CASSSSFPGYYGYTF	TGTGCCAGCAGCTCCTCTTTCCCCGGATACTATGGCTACACCTTC
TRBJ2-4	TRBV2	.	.	CASSVREDKNIQYF	TGTGCCAGCAGTGTAAGGGAGGACAAAAACATTCAGTACTTC
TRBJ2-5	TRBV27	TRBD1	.	CASSTTDEGAETQYF	TGTGCCAGCAGTACTACCGACGAGGGGGCAGAGACCCAGTACTTC
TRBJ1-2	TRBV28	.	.	CASRTVWGYTF	TGTGCCAGCAGGACAGTTTGGGGCTACACCTTC
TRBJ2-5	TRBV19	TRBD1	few	CASSIGTGGETQYF	TGTGCCAGTAGTATCGGGACAGGGGGAGAGACCCAGTACTTC
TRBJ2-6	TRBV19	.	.	CASSITGAGANVLTF	TGTGCCAGTAGTATAACGGGAGCTGGGGCCAACGTCCTGACTTTC
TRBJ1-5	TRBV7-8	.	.	CASSLRGYSNQPQHF	TGTGCCAGCAGCTTGCGGGGCTATAGCAATCAGCCCCAGCATTTT
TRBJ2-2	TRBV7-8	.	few	CASSLADLYQNTGELFF	TGTGCCAGCAGCTTAGCGGACTTATATCAGAACACCGGGGAGCTGTTTTTT
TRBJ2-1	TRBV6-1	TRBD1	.	CASSVAPQGGLNNEQFF	TGTGCCAGCAGTGTCGCCCCACAGGGGGGACTTAACAATGAGCAGTTCTTC
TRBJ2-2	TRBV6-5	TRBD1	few	CASSYAYPGTENTGELFF	TGTGCCAGCAGTTACGCTTACCCCGGGACAGAGAACACCGGGGAGCTGTTTTTT
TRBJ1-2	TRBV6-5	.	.	CASSYSGPLPLMGYGYTF	TGTGCCAGCAGTTACTCGGGCCCTCTACCTCTCATGGGGTATGGCTACACCTTC
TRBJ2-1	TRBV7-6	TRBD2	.	CASSPPLGPTSGSPYNEQFF	TGTGCCAGCAGCCCCCCCCTGGGTCCGACTAGCGGGAGCCCCTACAATGAGCAGTTCTTC
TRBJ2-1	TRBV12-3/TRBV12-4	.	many	CASRPSGAYNEQFF	TGTGCCAGCCGCCCTTCAGGAGCATACAATGAGCAGTTCTTC
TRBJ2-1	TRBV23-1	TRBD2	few	CASSQPGLAGGMAYNEQFF	TGCGCCAGCAGTCAACCGGGACTAGCGGGGGGGATGGCCTACAATGAGCAGTTCTTC